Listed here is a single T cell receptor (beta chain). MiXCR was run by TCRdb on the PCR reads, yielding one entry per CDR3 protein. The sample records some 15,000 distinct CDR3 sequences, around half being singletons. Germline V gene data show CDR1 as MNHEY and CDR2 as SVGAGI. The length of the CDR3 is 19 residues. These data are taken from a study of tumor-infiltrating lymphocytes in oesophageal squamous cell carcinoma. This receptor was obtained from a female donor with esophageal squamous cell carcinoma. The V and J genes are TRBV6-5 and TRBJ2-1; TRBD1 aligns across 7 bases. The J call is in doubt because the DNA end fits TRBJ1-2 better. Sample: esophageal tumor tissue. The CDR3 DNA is TGTGCCAGCAGTGACGCCAGACCAGGGGGGGCGCAGACTAACTATGGCTACACCTTC. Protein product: CASSDARPGGAQTNYGYTF.